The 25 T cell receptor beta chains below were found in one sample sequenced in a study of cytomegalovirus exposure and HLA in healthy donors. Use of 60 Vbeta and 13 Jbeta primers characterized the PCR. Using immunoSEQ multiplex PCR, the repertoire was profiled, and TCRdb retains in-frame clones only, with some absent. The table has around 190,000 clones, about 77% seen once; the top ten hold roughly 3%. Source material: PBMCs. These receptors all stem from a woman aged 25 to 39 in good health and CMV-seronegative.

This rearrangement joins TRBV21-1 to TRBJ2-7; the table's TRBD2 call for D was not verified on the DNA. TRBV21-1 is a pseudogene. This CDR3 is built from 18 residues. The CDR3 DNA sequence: TGTGCCAGCAGCAGGAGGCCGGGACTAGCGGGAGGACCCTACGAGCAGTACTTC. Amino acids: CASSRRPGLAGGPYEQYF.

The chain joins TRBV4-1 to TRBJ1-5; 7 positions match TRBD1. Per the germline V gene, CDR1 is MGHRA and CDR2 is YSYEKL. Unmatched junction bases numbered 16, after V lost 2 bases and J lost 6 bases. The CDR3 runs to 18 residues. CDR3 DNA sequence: TGCGCCAGCAGCCAAAGAGGACAGGATAAGGGGGTCGGTCAGCCCCAGCATTTT. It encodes CASSQRGQDKGVGQPQHF.

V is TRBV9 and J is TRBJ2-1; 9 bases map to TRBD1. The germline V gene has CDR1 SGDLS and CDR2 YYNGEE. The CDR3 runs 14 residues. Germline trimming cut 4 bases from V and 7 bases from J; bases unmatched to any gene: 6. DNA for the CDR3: TGTGCCAGCAGCCCAGGACAGGGGCGGAATGAGCAGTTCTTC. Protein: CASSPGQGRNEQFF.

CDR3: CASSEREGYEQYF. The CDR3 DNA sequence: TGTGCCAGCAGTGAGCGGGAAGGCTACGAGCAGTACTTC. The gene calls are TRBV6-1 and TRBJ2-7; tentative D call: TRBD2 (6 bases). Germline V gene data show CDR1 as MNHNS and CDR2 as SASEGT. Trimming pared 3 bases from V and 3 bases from J, leaving 9 bases between. The CDR3 contains 13 residues.

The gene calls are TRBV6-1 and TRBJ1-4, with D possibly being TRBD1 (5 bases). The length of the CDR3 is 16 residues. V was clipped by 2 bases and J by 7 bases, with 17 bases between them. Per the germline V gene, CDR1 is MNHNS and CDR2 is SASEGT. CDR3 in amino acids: CASSEPPGESGEKLFF. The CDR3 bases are TGTGCCAGCAGTGAACCCCCGGGGGAGAGTGGTGAAAAACTGTTTTTT.

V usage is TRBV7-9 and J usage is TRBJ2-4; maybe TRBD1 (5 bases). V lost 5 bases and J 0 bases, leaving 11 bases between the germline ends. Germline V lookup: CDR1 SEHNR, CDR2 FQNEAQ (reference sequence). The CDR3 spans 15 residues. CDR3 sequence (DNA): TGTGCCAGCAGCCCTAAGGGGTTAGCCAAAAACATTCAGTACTTC. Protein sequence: CASSPKGLAKNIQYF.

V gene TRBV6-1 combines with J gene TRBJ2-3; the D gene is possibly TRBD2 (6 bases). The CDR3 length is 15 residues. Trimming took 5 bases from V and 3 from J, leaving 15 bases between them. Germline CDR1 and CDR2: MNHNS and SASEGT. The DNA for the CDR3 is TGTGCCAGCAGTACCCTCGGAGGGTGGACAGATACGCAGTATTTT. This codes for CASSTLGGWTDTQYF.

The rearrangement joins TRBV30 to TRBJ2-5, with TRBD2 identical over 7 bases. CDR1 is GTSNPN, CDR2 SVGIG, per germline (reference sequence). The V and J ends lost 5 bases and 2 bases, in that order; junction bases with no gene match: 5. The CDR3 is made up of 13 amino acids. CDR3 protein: CAWGRGLQETQYF. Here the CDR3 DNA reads TGTGCCTGGGGAAGGGGACTACAAGAGACCCAGTACTTC.

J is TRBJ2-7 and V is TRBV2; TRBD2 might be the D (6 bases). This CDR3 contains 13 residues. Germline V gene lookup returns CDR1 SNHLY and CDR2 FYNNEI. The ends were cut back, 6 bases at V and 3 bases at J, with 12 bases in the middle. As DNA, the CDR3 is TGTGCCAGCAGAGTGGGACTCCACTACGAGCAGTACTTC. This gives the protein CASRVGLHYEQYF.

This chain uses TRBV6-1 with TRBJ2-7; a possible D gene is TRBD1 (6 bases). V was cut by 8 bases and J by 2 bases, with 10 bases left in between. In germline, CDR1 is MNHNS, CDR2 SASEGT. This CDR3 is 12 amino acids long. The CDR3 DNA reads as TGTGCCAGCGGGACACACACCTACGAGCAGTACTTC. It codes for CASGTHTYEQYF.

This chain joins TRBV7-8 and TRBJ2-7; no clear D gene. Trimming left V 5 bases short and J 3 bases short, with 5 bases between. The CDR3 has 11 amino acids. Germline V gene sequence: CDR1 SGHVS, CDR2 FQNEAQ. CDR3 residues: CASSPIYEQYF. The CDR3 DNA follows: TGTGCCAGCAGCCCTATCTACGAGCAGTACTTC.

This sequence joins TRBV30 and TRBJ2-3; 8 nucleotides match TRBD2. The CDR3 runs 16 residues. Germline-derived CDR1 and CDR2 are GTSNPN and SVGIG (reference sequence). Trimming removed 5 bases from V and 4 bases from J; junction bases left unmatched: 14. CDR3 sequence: CAWGWGGAGGADTQYF. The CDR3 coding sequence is TGTGCCTGGGGATGGGGTGGGGCGGGGGGTGCAGATACGCAGTATTTT.

CDR3 nucleotides: TGTGCCAGCAGTGCCCGACACCCGAGCTCCTACGAGCAGTACTTC. Amino acid sequence: CASSARHPSSYEQYF. J is TRBJ2-7 and V is TRBV2, with D uncertain. The CDR3 covers 15 residues. The germline V gene encodes CDR1 SNHLY and CDR2 FYNNEI. V lost 4 bases and J lost 0, with 13 bases in between. Full variable domain (remainder filled in from reference TRBV2 and TRBJ2-7): EPEVTQTPSHQVTQMGQEVILRCVPISNHLYFYWYRQILGQKVEFLVSFYNNEISEKSEIFDDQFSVERPDGSNFTLKIRSTKLEDSAMYFCASSARHPSSYEQYFGPGTRLTVT.

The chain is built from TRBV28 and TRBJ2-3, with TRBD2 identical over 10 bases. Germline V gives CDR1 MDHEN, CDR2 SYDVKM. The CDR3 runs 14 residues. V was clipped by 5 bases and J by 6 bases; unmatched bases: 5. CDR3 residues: CASSPSGSVDTQYF. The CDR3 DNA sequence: TGTGCCAGCAGTCCTAGCGGGAGTGTCGATACGCAGTATTTT.

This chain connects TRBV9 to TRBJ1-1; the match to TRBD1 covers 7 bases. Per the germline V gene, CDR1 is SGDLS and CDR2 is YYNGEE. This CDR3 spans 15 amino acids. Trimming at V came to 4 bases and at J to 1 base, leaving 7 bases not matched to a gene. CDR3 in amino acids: CASSRQQGTNTEAFF. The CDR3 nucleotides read TGTGCCAGCAGCCGGCAACAGGGGACGAACACTGAAGCTTTCTTT.

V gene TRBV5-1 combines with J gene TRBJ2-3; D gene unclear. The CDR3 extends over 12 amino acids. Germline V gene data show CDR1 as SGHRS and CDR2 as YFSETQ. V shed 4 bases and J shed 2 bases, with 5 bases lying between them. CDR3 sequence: CASSPYTDTQYF. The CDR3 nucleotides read TGCGCCAGCAGCCCGTACACAGATACGCAGTATTTT.

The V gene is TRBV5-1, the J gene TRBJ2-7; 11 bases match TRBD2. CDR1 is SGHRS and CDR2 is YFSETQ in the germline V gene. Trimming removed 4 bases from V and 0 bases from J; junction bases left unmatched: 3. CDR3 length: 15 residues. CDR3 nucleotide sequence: TGCGCCAGCAGCCCGGGACTAGCGGACTCCTACGAGCAGTACTTC. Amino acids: CASSPGLADSYEQYF.

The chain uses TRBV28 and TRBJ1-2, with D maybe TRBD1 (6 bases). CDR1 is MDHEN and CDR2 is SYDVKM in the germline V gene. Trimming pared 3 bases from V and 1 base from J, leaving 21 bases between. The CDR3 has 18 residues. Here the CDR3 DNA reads TGTGCCAGCAGTTTGGGTTGGGGGGGCGCGGGTTTTAACTATGGCTACACCTTC. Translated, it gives CASSLGWGGAGFNYGYTF.

The chain's CDR3 is CASSRGTGGTTDTQYF. The CDR3 nucleotides read TGTGCCAGCAGCCGAGGGACAGGGGGCACGACAGATACGCAGTATTTT. The chain couples TRBV6-6 to TRBJ2-3, with TRBD1 matching 12 bases. The V gene end was trimmed by 6 bases and the J gene end by 3 bases; junction bases not matched to a gene: 7. The CDR3 covers 16 residues. CDR1 and CDR2 from the germline V gene are MNHNY and SVGAGI (reference sequence).

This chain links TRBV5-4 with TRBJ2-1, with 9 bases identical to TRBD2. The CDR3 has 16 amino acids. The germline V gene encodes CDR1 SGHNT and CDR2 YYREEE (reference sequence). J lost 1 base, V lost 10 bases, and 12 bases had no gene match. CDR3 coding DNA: TGTGCCTTAACCTCTAGCGGGGTCGGATCCTACAATGAGCAGTTCTTC. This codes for CALTSSGVGSYNEQFF. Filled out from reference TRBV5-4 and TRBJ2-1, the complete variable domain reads ETGVTQSPTHLIKTRGQQVTLRCSSQSGHNTVSWYQQALGQGPQFIFQYYREEENGRGNFPPRFSGLQFPNYSSELNVNALELDDSALYLCALTSSGVGSYNEQFFGPGTRLTVL.

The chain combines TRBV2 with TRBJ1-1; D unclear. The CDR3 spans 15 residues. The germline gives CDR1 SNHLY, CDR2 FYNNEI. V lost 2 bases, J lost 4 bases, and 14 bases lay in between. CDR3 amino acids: CASSEMVGLGTEAFF. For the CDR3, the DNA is TGTGCCAGCAGTGAAATGGTGGGCCTTGGCACTGAAGCTTTCTTT.

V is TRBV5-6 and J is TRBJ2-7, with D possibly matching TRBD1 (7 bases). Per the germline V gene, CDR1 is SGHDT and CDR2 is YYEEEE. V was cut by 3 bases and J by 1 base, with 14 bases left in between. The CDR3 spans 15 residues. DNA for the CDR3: TGTGCCAGCAGCTCAAGACAGGGACTTTCCTACGAGCAGTACTTC. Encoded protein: CASSSRQGLSYEQYF.

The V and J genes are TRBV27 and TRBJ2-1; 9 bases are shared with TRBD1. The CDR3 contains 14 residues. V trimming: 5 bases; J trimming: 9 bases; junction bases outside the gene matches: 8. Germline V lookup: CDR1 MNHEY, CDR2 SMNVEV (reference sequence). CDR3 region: CASSVGQGFGEQFF. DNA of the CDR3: TGTGCCAGCAGTGTCGGACAGGGGTTTGGTGAGCAGTTCTTC.

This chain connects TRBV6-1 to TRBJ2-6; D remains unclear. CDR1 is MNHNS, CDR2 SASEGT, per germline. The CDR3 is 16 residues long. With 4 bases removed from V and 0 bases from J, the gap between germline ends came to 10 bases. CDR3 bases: TGTGCCAGCAGTGCGAGCTGGAGCTCTGGGGCCAACGTCCTGACTTTC. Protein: CASSASWSSGANVLTF.

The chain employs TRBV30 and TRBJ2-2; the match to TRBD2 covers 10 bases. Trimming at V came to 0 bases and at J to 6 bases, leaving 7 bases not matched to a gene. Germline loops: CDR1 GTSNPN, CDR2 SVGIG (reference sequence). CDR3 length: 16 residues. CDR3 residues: CAWSVKAGGLSGELFF. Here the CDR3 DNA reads TGTGCCTGGAGTGTAAAAGCGGGGGGGCTTTCCGGGGAGCTGTTTTTT.